What follows are 31 T cell receptor beta chains derived from one specimen sequenced in a study of shared clonotypes between healthy human individuals. It was CD45RO-negative cells, positively selected for CCR7, that made up naive CD8 cells, with terminally differentiated effector memory CD45RA+ cells excluded. The protocol was immunoSEQ multiplex PCR, while the TCRdb copy is restricted to in-frame clones and leaves out a portion. This table has about 2.1 million clones, around 93% appearing once. The material sequenced was naive CD8+ T cells from PBMCs. These receptors were collected from a man younger than 35 in good health. Some clones in this sample may be carry-over from other donors' samples.

The V gene is TRBV4-2, the J gene TRBJ2-1, with 8 bases aligning to TRBD2. Germline CDR1 is LGHNA and CDR2 is YNFKEQ. This CDR3 comprises 15 residues. The J segment lost 7 bases and the V segment lost 3 bases, leaving 8 bases of the junction unmatched. The CDR3 is CASSQGSGRVNEQFF. CDR3 DNA: TGTGCCAGCAGCCAGGGCAGCGGGAGAGTTAATGAGCAGTTCTTC.

The rearrangement uses TRBV25-1 and TRBJ1-3; no firm D call. This CDR3 comprises 12 residues. The germline V and J ends were trimmed by 4 bases and 1 base, with 2 bases remaining between them. The germline V gene encodes CDR1 MGHDK and CDR2 SYGVNS. In DNA form, the CDR3 reads TGTGCCAGCAGTGGATCTGGAAACACCATATATTTT. It yields the protein CASSGSGNTIYF.

This chain uses TRBV27 with TRBJ2-7; 8 bases are a match to TRBD1. CDR3 size: 13 residues. The V gene end was trimmed by 5 bases and the J gene end by 3 bases; junction bases not matched to a gene: 3. Germline values: CDR1 MNHEY, CDR2 SMNVEV (reference sequence). The CDR3 nucleotides are TGTGCCAGCAGTACAGGGGGGAACTACGAGCAGTACTTC. It codes for CASSTGGNYEQYF.

The gene calls are TRBV28 and TRBJ2-5; perhaps TRBD1 as D (5 bases). CDR3 length: 14 amino acids. CDR1 is MDHEN and CDR2 is SYDVKM in the germline V gene. V was pared by 7 bases and J by 1 base, with 13 bases between. CDR3 bases: TGTGCCAGCACTCTGACAGCCACCCAAGAGACCCAGTACTTC. Amino acids: CASTLTATQETQYF. The full variable domain, rest sourced from reference TRBV28 and TRBJ2-5, is DVKVTQSSRYLVKRTGEKVFLECVQDMDHENMFWYRQDPGLGLRLIYFSYDVKMKEKGDIPEGYSVSREKKERFSLILESASTNQTSMYLCASTLTATQETQYFGPGTRLLVL.

This clone was recorded only once. The chain has TRBV28 and TRBJ1-2, with 8 bases that match TRBD1. V lost 5 bases and J lost 8; bases outside the gene matches: 10. Germline assignment: CDR1 MDHEN and CDR2 SYDVKM. The length of the CDR3 is 14 residues. The CDR3 sequence: CASSLRDRTDGYTF. The CDR3, as DNA: TGTGCCAGCAGTCTCCGGGACAGGACGGACGGCTACACCTTC.

This chain uses TRBV19 with TRBJ2-7, with 7 positions matching TRBD1. Trimming took 5 bases from V and 5 from J; bases not matched to a gene: 6. CDR3 size: 13 residues. Germline CDR1 is LNHDA and CDR2 is SQIVND (reference sequence). The CDR3 protein is CASSAQGSDEQYF. The CDR3, as DNA: TGTGCCAGTAGTGCACAGGGGAGCGACGAGCAGTACTTC.

The rearrangement joins TRBV18 to TRBJ2-7, with unresolved D. V was cut by 3 bases and J by 0 bases, with 15 bases left in between. The CDR3 totals 16 residues. Germline V CDR1 and CDR2: KGHSH, LQKENI. CDR3: CASSPSTRQASYEQYF. CDR3 bases: TGTGCCAGCTCACCTTCAACCCGGCAGGCCTCCTACGAGCAGTACTTC. The full variable domain, its missing parts supplied by reference TRBV18 and TRBJ2-7, is NAGVMQNPRHLVRRRGQEARLRCSPMKGHSHVYWYRQLPEEGLKFMVYLQKENIIDESGMPKERFSAEFPKEGPSILRIQQVVRGDSAAYFCASSPSTRQASYEQYFGPGTRLTVT.

A single count supports this clone. J is TRBJ2-7 and V is TRBV19; weak D call: TRBD2 (5 bases). This CDR3 has 14 residues. V lost 3 bases to trimming and J lost 5 bases, with 14 bases between them. CDR1 is LNHDA and CDR2 is SQIVND in the germline V gene (reference sequence). CDR3 loop: CASSIVLARNEQYF. In DNA, the CDR3 is TGTGCCAGTAGTATCGTGCTAGCAAGGAACGAGCAGTACTTC.

This clone appeared once. The chain is built from TRBV19 and TRBJ2-5, with a weak D call TRBD1 (6 bases). V was cut by 6 bases and J by 2 bases, with 16 bases left in between. Per the germline V gene, CDR1 is LNHDA and CDR2 is SQIVND (reference sequence). The CDR3 has 15 residues. The DNA of the CDR3 is TGTGCCAGTAGCCCTAGGACAGCTGGTCAAGAGACCCAGTACTTC. Residues: CASSPRTAGQETQYF.

The chain joins TRBV19 to TRBJ2-7; 8 positions match TRBD1. V shed 4 bases and J 4 bases; nucleotides not matched to a gene: 6. The CDR3 has 14 residues. Germline V CDR1 and CDR2: LNHDA, SQIVND (reference sequence). CDR3 amino acids: CASSKGQEAYEQYF. CDR3 DNA: TGTGCCAGTAGTAAGGGACAGGAGGCTTACGAGCAGTACTTC.

The chain is built from TRBV20-1 and TRBJ2-7; D uncertain. The germline gives CDR1 DFQATT, CDR2 SNEGSKA (reference sequence). The V end was cut by 2 bases, the J end by 5 bases, with 7 bases between. This CDR3 region has 11 residues. The CDR3 coding sequence is TGCAGTGCTAGATTTTCGGACGAGCAGTACTTC. Translating gives CSARFSDEQYF.

The rearrangement uses TRBV4-3 and TRBJ1-2, with D unresolved. The CDR3 consists of 13 residues. Looked up from germline, CDR1 is LGHNA and CDR2 is YSLEER. Trimming shortened V by 4 bases and J by 3 bases, and 9 bases separated the two germline ends. CDR3 in amino acids: CASSPRGYYGYTF. The CDR3 nucleotides read TGCGCCAGCAGCCCCCGCGGATACTATGGCTACACCTTC.

V and J are TRBV25-1 and TRBJ2-7, with D perhaps matching TRBD1 or TRBD2 (5 bases each). Germline-derived CDR1 and CDR2 are MGHDK and SYGVNS. The CDR3 is 14 amino acids. The germline V and J ends were trimmed by 6 bases and 0 bases, with 12 bases remaining between them. This chain's CDR3 is CASSGDGSSYEQYF. The DNA of the CDR3 is TGTGCCAGCAGCGGGGACGGTAGCTCCTACGAGCAGTACTTC.

With regard to this clone: Within the sample, other DNA sequences also encode this same CDR3. This chain connects TRBV27 to TRBJ2-7, with D perhaps TRBD1 (5 bases). Trimming removed 2 bases from V and 3 bases from J, with 8 bases in between. In germline, CDR1 is MNHEY, CDR2 SMNVEV (reference sequence). The CDR3 totals 13 residues. The CDR3 nucleotides are TGTGCCAGCAGTTTAGGGGCCAGCTACGAGCAGTACTTC. This codes for CASSLGASYEQYF.

The V and J genes are TRBV10-2 and TRBJ2-7, with 11 bases lining up with TRBD1. V was pared by 0 bases and J by 4 bases, with 5 bases of the junction left unmatched. This CDR3 spans 16 amino acids. The germline CDR1 and CDR2 sequences are WSHSY and SAAADI. CDR3 nucleotides: TGCGCCAGCAGTGAGTCGGGGGACAGGGGGAGGTACGAGCAGTACTTC. Protein product: CASSESGDRGRYEQYF.

V and J are TRBV10-1 and TRBJ2-1; weak D call: TRBD2 (5 bases). Deletions cut 4 bases from V and 7 bases from J, with 23 bases between. The CDR3 extends over 17 amino acids. From germline, CDR1 is WNHNN and CDR2 SYGVQD (reference sequence). The CDR3 bases are TGCGCCAGCAGTGCCTATTTGATCCAGCGGTTATATAATGAGCAGTTCTTC. Translated, it gives CASSAYLIQRLYNEQFF.

Only a few counts were recorded for this clone. The sample holds other DNA sequences that translate to the same CDR3. The chain recombines TRBV9 with TRBJ2-2; D is unresolved. Trimming took 4 bases from V and 2 from J, leaving 6 bases between them. The CDR3 spans 13 residues. CDR1 is SGDLS and CDR2 is YYNGEE in the germline V gene. The CDR3 reads CASSPVNTGELFF. Here the CDR3 DNA reads TGTGCCAGCAGCCCCGTCAACACCGGGGAGCTGTTTTTT.

This clone was seen just once. The genes are TRBV5-6 and TRBJ2-5, with TRBD1 matching 10 bases. V was clipped by 1 base and J by 4 bases; unmatched bases: 7. The CDR3 is made up of 16 amino acids. Germline V gene data show CDR1 as SGHDT and CDR2 as YYEEEE. CDR3 in amino acids: CASSLKPGQGGETQYF. The CDR3 DNA reads as TGTGCCAGCAGCTTGAAACCCGGACAGGGGGGAGAGACCCAGTACTTC.

About this clone itself: The identical CDR3 is also encoded by other nucleotide sequences in the sample. CDR3 in DNA: TGTGCCAGCAGTTTGAGCCCCGGGACAGGCTCCTACGAGCAGTACTTC. It translates to CASSLSPGTGSYEQYF. The chain recombines TRBV27 with TRBJ2-7, with 8 bases fitting TRBD1. V lost 3 bases, J lost 0 bases, and 7 bases stayed unmatched. Germline V gene sequence: CDR1 MNHEY, CDR2 SMNVEV (reference sequence). CDR3 size: 16 residues.

The CDR3 DNA is TGTGCCAGCAGTTACAACAGTTTAAGTGGCCAGCCCCAGCATTTT. Translation gives CASSYNSLSGQPQHF. The chain links TRBV6-5 to TRBJ1-5; D unclear. Deletions cut 2 bases from V and 7 bases from J, with 15 bases between. The germline CDR1 and CDR2 sequences are MNHEY and SVGAGI. The CDR3 is made up of 15 amino acids.

This chain joins TRBV5-8 and TRBJ2-1; D unresolved. V shed 4 bases and J shed 4 bases, with 21 bases lying between them. In germline, CDR1 is SGHTS, CDR2 YDEGEE. The CDR3 has 17 amino acids. CDR3 in amino acids: CASSPALIGWVYNEQFF. The CDR3 DNA reads TGTGCCAGCAGCCCTGCTTTGATAGGGTGGGTATACAATGAGCAGTTCTTC.

This clone has only a few counts. V is TRBV12-5 and J is TRBJ1-5; D is undetermined. CDR3 length: 13 amino acids. Deletions cut 1 base from V and 5 bases from J, with 6 bases between. Per the germline V gene, CDR1 is LGHNT and CDR2 is FRNRAP. The CDR3 region has the DNA TGTGCTAGTGGTTTGGACAGCCATCAGCCCCAGCATTTT. Amino acid sequence: CASGLDSHQPQHF.

Only a few counts were recorded for this clone. The chain recombines TRBV7-9 with TRBJ1-4; tentative D call: TRBD1 (5 bases). V gave up 1 base and J gave up 8 bases, with 11 bases separating them. Germline-derived CDR1 and CDR2 are SEHNR and FQNEAQ (reference sequence). CDR3 length equals 14 residues. DNA for the CDR3: TGTGCCAGCAGCTTAGTAGGGGTAGGAGAAAAACTGTTTTTT. Translated: CASSLVGVGEKLFF.

This clone was detected once. V is TRBV4-1 and J is TRBJ2-7, with D uncertain. The germline V and J ends were trimmed by 1 base and 6 bases, with 13 bases remaining between them. The germline CDR1 and CDR2 sequences are MGHRA and YSYEKL. This CDR3 spans 14 amino acids. CDR3 region: CASSQVGDLGEQYF. DNA for the CDR3: TGCGCCAGCAGCCAAGTGGGTGATCTGGGCGAGCAGTACTTC.

The chain carries TRBV10-3 and TRBJ2-3, with 7 bases aligning to TRBD1. The CDR3 loop spans 15 amino acids. V was clipped by 3 bases and J by 2 bases; unmatched bases: 5. Germline-derived CDR1 and CDR2 are ENHRY and SYGVKD. The CDR3 here is CAISDPGQPTDTQYF. The CDR3 DNA reads TGTGCCATCAGTGACCCGGGACAGCCCACAGATACGCAGTATTTT.

The chain links TRBV25-1 to TRBJ1-2, with D uncertain. Germline values: CDR1 MGHDK, CDR2 SYGVNS. The germline V and J ends were trimmed by 0 bases and 4 bases, with 6 bases remaining between them. This CDR3 is built from 13 residues. CDR3 nucleotide sequence: TGTGCCAGCAGTGAATATAAGGCCTATGGCTACACCTTC. It codes for CASSEYKAYGYTF.

This CDR3 is CAISESGGGGSTEAFF. CDR3 sequence (DNA): TGTGCCATCAGTGAGTCTGGAGGGGGCGGAAGCACTGAAGCTTTCTTT. The V call is TRBV10-3, the J call TRBJ1-1; TRBD1 matches 7 bases. Germline CDR1 ENHRY, CDR2 SYGVKD. Trimming cost V 0 bases and J 4 bases; bases outside gene matches: 8. The CDR3 covers 16 residues.

The chain carries TRBV7-9 and TRBJ2-5, with D possibly matching TRBD2 (6 bases). The CDR3 extends over 18 amino acids. Deletions cut 5 bases from V and 5 bases from J, with 27 bases between. The germline gives CDR1 SEHNR, CDR2 FQNEAQ (reference sequence). CDR3 nucleotide sequence: TGTGCCAGCAGCCCGTCCGAGGGGACTCGGTGGGGCAGGGAGACCCAGTACTTC. It codes for CASSPSEGTRWGRETQYF.

The chain joins TRBV28 to TRBJ2-2, with D uncertain. Per the germline V gene, CDR1 is MDHEN and CDR2 is SYDVKM. Deletions cut 3 bases from V and 5 bases from J, with 16 bases between. CDR3 size: 16 residues. In DNA, the CDR3 is TGTGCCAGCAGTTTGGTGGAAGCTTCAGTGACCGGGGAGCTGTTTTTT. This gives the protein CASSLVEASVTGELFF. Full variable domain (missing parts from reference TRBV28 and TRBJ2-2): DVKVTQSSRYLVKRTGEKVFLECVQDMDHENMFWYRQDPGLGLRLIYFSYDVKMKEKGDIPEGYSVSREKKERFSLILESASTNQTSMYLCASSLVEASVTGELFFGEGSRLTVL.

The chain is built from TRBV10-2 and TRBJ2-1; D gene ambiguous. V lost 2 bases and J lost 10, with 9 bases in between. CDR3 length: 12 amino acids. CDR1 and CDR2 (germline): WSHSY, SAAADI. The chain's CDR3 is CASSETPPEQFF. The CDR3 DNA follows: TGCGCCAGCAGTGAGACCCCGCCGGAGCAGTTCTTC.

The chain carries TRBV28 and TRBJ2-3; possibly TRBD2 for D (5 bases). The length of the CDR3 is 14 residues. The germline V gene has CDR1 MDHEN and CDR2 SYDVKM. V dropped 4 bases and J dropped 4 bases, with 12 bases sitting between them. The CDR3 nucleotides read TGTGCCAGCAGTTCCACTAGTAATGCAGATACGCAGTATTTT. Amino acid sequence: CASSSTSNADTQYF.